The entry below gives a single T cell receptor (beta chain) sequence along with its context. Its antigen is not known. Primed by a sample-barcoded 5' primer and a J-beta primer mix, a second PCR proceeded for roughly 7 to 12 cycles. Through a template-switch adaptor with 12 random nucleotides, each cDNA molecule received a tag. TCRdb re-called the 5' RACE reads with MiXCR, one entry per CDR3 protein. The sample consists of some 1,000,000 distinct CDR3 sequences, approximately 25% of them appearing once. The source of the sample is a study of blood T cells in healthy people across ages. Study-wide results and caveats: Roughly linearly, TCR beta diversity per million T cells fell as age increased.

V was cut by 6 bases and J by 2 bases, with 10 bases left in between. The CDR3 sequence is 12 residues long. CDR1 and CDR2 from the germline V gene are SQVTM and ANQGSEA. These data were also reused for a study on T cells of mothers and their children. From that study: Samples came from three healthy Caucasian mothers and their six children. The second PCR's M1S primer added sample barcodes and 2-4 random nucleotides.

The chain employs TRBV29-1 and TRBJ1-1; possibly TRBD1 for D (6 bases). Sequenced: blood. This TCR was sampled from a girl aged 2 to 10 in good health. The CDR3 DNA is TGCAGCGTAAAACAGGGTAACACTGAAGCTTTCTTT. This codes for CSVKQGNTEAFF.